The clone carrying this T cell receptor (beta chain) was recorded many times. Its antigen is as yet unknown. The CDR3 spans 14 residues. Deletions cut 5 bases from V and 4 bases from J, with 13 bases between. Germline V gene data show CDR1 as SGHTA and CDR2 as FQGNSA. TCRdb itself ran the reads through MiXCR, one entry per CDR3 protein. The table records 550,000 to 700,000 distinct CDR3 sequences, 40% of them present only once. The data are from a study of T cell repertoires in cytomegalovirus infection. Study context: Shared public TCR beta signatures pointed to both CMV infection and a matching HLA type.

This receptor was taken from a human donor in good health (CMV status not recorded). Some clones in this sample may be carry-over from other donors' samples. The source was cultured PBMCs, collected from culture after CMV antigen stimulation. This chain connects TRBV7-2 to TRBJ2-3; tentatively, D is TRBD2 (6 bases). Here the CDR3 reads CASSHGGPADTQYF. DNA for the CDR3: TGTGCCAGCAGCCACGGAGGGCCGGCAGATACGCAGTATTTT.